This TCR beta chain was sequenced during a study of PD-1 blockade in classical Hodgkin lymphoma. Findings and limits, study-wide: Complete responders matched newly diagnosed patients in baseline diversity.

Comment on this clone: Its specificity is unknown.

Only in-frame clones appear in the TCRdb table, and some are missing; sequencing was by immunoSEQ multiplex PCR. The sample consists of over 10,000 clones, about 88% of them appearing once. Stated time point: cycle 4 day 1 (C4D1), after five to seven weeks of nivolumab. Each and every patient relapsed after autologous stem cell transplantation, and patients got differing brentuximab vedotin exposure. Magnetic negative selection purified CD4+ T cells from thawed PBMCs. The CDR3 sequence is 16 residues long. V dropped 5 bases and J dropped 10; count of bases not matched to a gene: 10. Germline assignment: CDR1 SEHNR and CDR2 FQNEAQ (reference sequence).

The sequences come from CD4+ T cells from blood, collected before the fourth cycle of nivolumab. This receptor was obtained from a human donor with classical Hodgkin lymphoma. This rearrangement joins TRBV7-9 to TRBJ2-3, with 15 bases matching TRBD2. The DNA of the CDR3 is TGTGCCAGCAGCCCAAGGACTAGCGGGGGGGGCCAGGCGCAGTATTTT. This translates into CASSPRTSGGGQAQYF.